This T cell receptor beta chain derives from a study of OX40 agonist ivuxolimab in advanced cancers. In the study overall: Prior checkpoint blockade (anti-PD-1, anti-PD-L1 or anti-CTLA-4) was permitted; around 39% had it. Study outcomes and limitations: Normalized T-cell clonal expansion was also low in some nonresponders. CD8+ T cells were the subset that, on average, had more expanded clones than CD4+. Dose levels from 0.1 to 3.0 mg/kg saw CD4+ and CD8+ blood T cells expand clonally by week 6.

On this clone: Its antigen is not known.

The protocol was immunoSEQ multiplex PCR, while the TCRdb copy is restricted to in-frame clones and leaves out a portion. The sample lists approximately 43,000 clones; 89% were seen once. The sequence derives from an adult with an advanced solid tumor such as melanoma, head and neck, liver or kidney cancer. Material: CD4+ or CD8+ T cells sorted from blood, obtained in a trial of the OX40 agonist ivuxolimab.

The CDR3 DNA sequence: TGTGCCAGCAGCTTAGTTCAGGGACCGAATCAGCCCCAGCATTTT. Encoded protein: CASSLVQGPNQPQHF. The rearrangement joins TRBV7-6 to TRBJ1-5; maybe TRBD1 (5 bases). In germline, CDR1 is SGHVS, CDR2 FNYEAQ. The CDR3 has 15 amino acids. Trimming took 1 base from V and 4 from J, leaving 11 bases between them. Variable domain in full (rest from reference TRBV7-6 and TRBJ1-5): GAGVSQSPRYKVTKRGQDVALRCDPISGHVSLYWYRQALGQGPEFLTYFNYEAQQDKSGLPNDRFSAERPEGSISTLTIQRTEQRDSAMYRCASSLVQGPNQPQHFGDGTRLSIL.